One and the same sample provided the 19 T cell receptor beta chains below, sequenced in a study of shared clonotypes between healthy human individuals. Sequencing used immunoSEQ multiplex PCR; TCRdb keeps in-frame clones, though not all of them. The sample contains a few million clones, approximately 90% of which appear only once. The specimen was naive CD4+ T cells sorted from blood. The sample's subset: CD45RA+ positively selected. These receptors were collected from a man in his late teens or twenties in good health.

As regards this clone: In the same sample, other DNA sequences code for this CDR3. The genes are TRBV9 and TRBJ2-1; D is possibly TRBD1 (5 bases). With 0 bases removed from V and 3 bases from J, the gap between germline ends came to 10 bases. The CDR3 spans 15 residues. The germline V gene encodes CDR1 SGDLS and CDR2 YYNGEE. CDR3 DNA: TGTGCCAGCAGCGTAGGCCAGGGCCTCTACAATGAGCAGTTCTTC. Translation gives CASSVGQGLYNEQFF.

The J gene is TRBJ2-5, the V gene TRBV5-5, with TRBD2 as a possible D gene (5 bases). V was cut by 2 bases and J by 4 bases, with 12 bases left in between. The CDR3 sequence is 14 residues long. CDR1 is SGHKS and CDR2 is YYEKEE in the germline V gene (reference sequence). DNA for the CDR3: TGTGCCAGCAGCTTCGGGGAGATCCGAGAGACCCAGTACTTC. This encodes CASSFGEIRETQYF.

V and J are TRBV19 and TRBJ1-1, with D possibly being TRBD1 (5 bases). V lost 4 bases and J 4 bases, leaving 13 bases between the germline ends. CDR3 length: 14 residues. Germline V CDR1 and CDR2: LNHDA, SQIVND (reference sequence). The CDR3 coding sequence is TGTGCCAGTAGTAAACCTACTGGGGGCACTGAAGCTTTCTTT. Residues: CASSKPTGGTEAFF.

The CDR3 sequence: CASKQGALTEAFF. CDR3 bases: TGTGCCAGCAAGCAGGGCGCTTTGACTGAAGCTTTCTTT. This chain joins TRBV2 and TRBJ1-1; D perhaps matches TRBD1 (5 bases). Germline V lookup: CDR1 SNHLY, CDR2 FYNNEI. V lost 7 bases, J lost 5 bases, and 14 bases lay in between. CDR3 length: 13 residues.

This clone was counted once. The chain uses TRBV19 and TRBJ2-1, with 12 nucleotides matching TRBD2. Germline trimming cut 3 bases from V and 2 bases from J; bases unmatched to any gene: 14. In germline, CDR1 is LNHDA, CDR2 SQIVND (reference sequence). CDR3 length: 20 residues. This chain's CDR3 is CASSIGSSGRAGVAYNEQFF. The CDR3 bases are TGTGCCAGTAGTATTGGGTCTAGCGGGAGGGCCGGTGTAGCCTACAATGAGCAGTTCTTC.

This chain links TRBV14 with TRBJ1-1, with D uncertain. The CDR3 is 16 amino acids. From germline, CDR1 is SGHDN and CDR2 FVKESK. V was cut by 4 bases and J by 3 bases, with 18 bases left in between. CDR3 protein: CASSPSLIWRDTEAFF. Here the CDR3 DNA reads TGTGCCAGCAGCCCAAGTCTCATTTGGCGGGACACTGAAGCTTTCTTT.

The J gene is TRBJ1-5, the V gene TRBV2; possible D gene TRBD1, 5 bases. Germline V gene lookup returns CDR1 SNHLY and CDR2 FYNNEI. The germline V and J ends were trimmed by 6 bases and 6 bases, with 9 bases remaining between them. The CDR3 totals 12 residues. The CDR3 region is CASRSTAQPQHF. The CDR3 DNA reads as TGTGCCAGCAGGTCGACAGCTCAGCCCCAGCATTTT. The variable domain in full, with the rest retrieved from reference TRBV2 and TRBJ1-5, is EPEVTQTPSHQVTQMGQEVILRCVPISNHLYFYWYRQILGQKVEFLVSFYNNEISEKSEIFDDQFSVERPDGSNFTLKIRSTKLEDSAMYFCASRSTAQPQHFGDGTRLSIL.

The chain joins TRBV10-2 to TRBJ2-2, with 10 nucleotides matching TRBD2. The germline CDR1 and CDR2 sequences are WSHSY and SAAADI. Trimming cost V 4 bases and J 7 bases; bases outside gene matches: 6. There are 15 residues in the CDR3. The chain's CDR3 is CASSGLAGGGGELFF. CDR3 coding DNA: TGCGCCAGCAGTGGGTTAGCGGGAGGAGGCGGGGAGCTGTTTTTT.

This sequence joins TRBV11-2 and TRBJ2-7, with 9 nucleotides matching TRBD1. The germline gives CDR1 SGHAT, CDR2 FQNNGV. CDR3 length equals 18 residues. Trimming removed 5 bases from V and 4 bases from J; junction bases left unmatched: 18. CDR3: CASSRPGTGFRKDYEQYF. The CDR3 DNA reads as TGTGCCAGCAGCCGTCCCGGGACAGGGTTCAGAAAGGATTACGAGCAGTACTTC.

Written as DNA, the CDR3 is TGTGCCTGGACCGACAGGGGGGACACTGAAGCTTTCTTT. This codes for CAWTDRGDTEAFF. The J gene is TRBJ1-1, the V gene TRBV30, with TRBD1 identical over 9 bases. In germline, CDR1 is GTSNPN, CDR2 SVGIG (reference sequence). This CDR3 region has 13 residues. With 4 bases clipped from V and 3 bases from J, the junction kept 3 bases outside the gene matches.

This chain uses TRBV14 with TRBJ2-2; 8 nucleotides agree with TRBD1. The germline CDR1 and CDR2 sequences are SGHDN and FVKESK. The V and J ends lost 1 base and 9 bases, in that order; junction bases with no gene match: 7. The CDR3 covers 15 residues. The CDR3, as DNA: TGTGCCAGCAGCCAAGGCGGGACAGGTCTCCGGGAGCTGTTTTTT. Translation: CASSQGGTGLRELFF.

This clone came up once. Other DNA sequences in the same sample also yield this CDR3. The J gene is TRBJ1-2, the V gene TRBV15, with a possible D match to TRBD1 (6 bases). Germline V gives CDR1 LNHNV, CDR2 YYDKDF (reference sequence). Trimming took off 1 base at V and 8 bases at J, with 14 bases between the two ends. CDR3 length equals 14 residues. Here the CDR3 DNA reads TGTGCCACCAGCAGAGCACAGGGAGCCGGGGGCTACACCTTC. Encoded protein: CATSRAQGAGGYTF.

V usage is TRBV5-1 and J usage is TRBJ1-6, with 8 bases matching TRBD1. CDR1 SGHRS and CDR2 YFSETQ come from the germline V gene. The CDR3 loop spans 15 amino acids. With 0 bases clipped from V and 8 bases from J, the junction kept 4 bases outside the gene matches. As DNA, the CDR3 is TGCGCCAGCAGCTTGGGACAGGGGAGTGATTCACCCCTCCACTTT. Translated, it gives CASSLGQGSDSPLHF. The full variable domain, rest sourced from reference TRBV5-1 and TRBJ1-6, is KAGVTQTPRYLIKTRGQQVTLSCSPISGHRSVSWYQQTPGQGLQFLFEYFSETQRNKGNFPGRFSGRQFSNSRSEMNVSTLELGDSALYLCASSLGQGSDSPLHFGNGTRLTVT.

As concerns this clone: The sample contains more than one DNA sequence encoding this CDR3. This sequence joins TRBV19 and TRBJ2-7; TRBD2 matches 10 bases. The CDR3 extends over 14 amino acids. CDR1 is LNHDA and CDR2 is SQIVND in the germline V gene (reference sequence). Unmatched junction bases numbered 3, after V lost 5 bases and J lost 2 bases. The CDR3, as DNA: TGTGCCAGTAGTCGGACTAGCGGAACCTACGAGCAGTACTTC. As protein: CASSRTSGTYEQYF.

This clone has only a few counts. One junction end does not reproduce the germline sequence, and a read error may be involved. The V call is TRBV7-2, the J call TRBJ1-5; D perhaps matches TRBD1 (5 bases). Germline values: CDR1 SGHTA, CDR2 FQGNSA. There are 13 residues in the CDR3. CDR3 bases: TGTGCCAGCAGCTCCTGGGGCAACCAGCCCCAGCATTTT. Translating gives CASSSWGNQPQHF. Using reference TRBV7-2 and TRBJ1-5 for the parts outside the CDR3, the full variable domain is GAGVSQSPSNKVTEKGKDVELRCDPISGHTALYWYRQSLGQGLEFLIYFQGNSAPDKSGLPSDRFSAERTGGSVSTLTIQRTQQEDSAVYLCASSSWGNQPQHFGDGTRLSIL.

The rearrangement uses TRBV2 and TRBJ2-7; 9 bases are a match to TRBD1. V lost 6 bases, J lost 2 bases, and 8 bases stayed unmatched. This CDR3 is built from 15 residues. The germline gives CDR1 SNHLY, CDR2 FYNNEI. CDR3 in DNA: TGTGCCAGCAGCGTTGACAGGGGGATCCCCTACGAGCAGTACTTC. This gives the protein CASSVDRGIPYEQYF.

The rearrangement links TRBV10-3 to TRBJ2-7; D is possibly TRBD1 or TRBD2 (6 bases each). The CDR3 totals 14 residues. The V and J ends lost 5 bases and 6 bases respectively, with 17 bases between them. The germline V gene has CDR1 ENHRY and CDR2 SYGVKD. CDR3 nucleotide sequence: TGTGCCATCAGTAAGGGGGGAGTGGGCCTCGAGCAGTACTTC. Translating it yields CAISKGGVGLEQYF.

This clone was observed a single time. V and J are TRBV4-2 and TRBJ2-3; 7 bases fit TRBD2. The CDR3 loop spans 18 amino acids. The V segment lost 4 bases and the J segment 0 bases; nucleotides outside the gene matches: 13. Germline V gene sequence: CDR1 LGHNA, CDR2 YNFKEQ. The CDR3 region is CASSLQRNSGGSTDTQYF. DNA of the CDR3: TGTGCCAGCAGCCTCCAAAGAAATTCGGGGGGAAGCACAGATACGCAGTATTTT.

This chain links TRBV29-1 with TRBJ1-4; 8 bases agree with TRBD1. Germline V gene data show CDR1 as SQVTM and CDR2 as ANQGSEA. This CDR3 is 15 amino acids long. V was clipped by 5 bases and J by 0 bases; unmatched bases: 5. In nucleotides, the CDR3 is TGCAGCGTTATAGGACAGGGAACAACTAATGAAAAACTGTTTTTT. This sequence encodes CSVIGQGTTNEKLFF.